This is a list of T cell receptor beta chains from one sample in a study of shared clonotypes between healthy human individuals. Repertoires were generated with immunoSEQ multiplex PCR, while TCRdb's copy carries only in-frame clones and drops some. This table has about 990,000 clones, 75% to 85% appearing once. Sequencing was carried out using memory CD4+ T cells from PBMCs. The receptors derive from a man in his late teens or twenties in good health. Some clones in this sample may be carry-over from other donors' samples. Each CDR3 is given with its conserved first and last residue. The D gene is left open where the match is weak. Not all rows give a size; the values are once, few, many and, for expanded clones, a class.

d_call: NA
v_call: TRBV7-2
clone_size: NA
j_call: TRBJ2-7
cdr3_aa: CASSLASPYEQYF
cdr3_nt: TGTGCCAGCAGCTTAGCGTCCCCCTACGAGCAGTACTTC

d_call: NA
v_call: TRBV30
clone_size: NA
j_call: TRBJ1-2
cdr3_aa: CAREDGARGGYTF
cdr3_nt: TGTGCCCGCGAAGACGGGGCGAGAGGGGGCTACACCTTC

d_call: TRBD2
v_call: TRBV28
clone_size: NA
j_call: TRBJ2-3
cdr3_aa: CASSPRTSGGALSTDTQYF
cdr3_nt: TGTGCCAGCAGCCCCCGGACTAGCGGGGGTGCACTTAGCACAGATACGCAGTATTTT

d_call: NA
v_call: TRBV7-2
clone_size: NA
j_call: TRBJ2-5
cdr3_aa: CASSPRTKETQYF
cdr3_nt: TGTGCCAGCAGCCCCCGGACCAAAGAGACCCAGTACTTC

d_call: NA
v_call: TRBV7-2
clone_size: many
j_call: TRBJ2-6
cdr3_aa: CASSSLGSGANVLTF
cdr3_nt: TGTGCCAGCAGCTCACTAGGATCTGGGGCCAACGTCCTGACTTTC

d_call: TRBD1
v_call: TRBV6-1
clone_size: few
j_call: TRBJ1-3
cdr3_aa: CASGTGDGNTIYF
cdr3_nt: TGTGCCAGCGGGACAGGGGACGGAAACACCATATATTTT

d_call: NA
v_call: TRBV10-2
clone_size: NA
j_call: TRBJ2-7
cdr3_aa: CASRGQEYEQYF
cdr3_nt: TGCGCCAGCAGGGGACAAGAATACGAGCAGTACTTC

d_call: NA
v_call: TRBV18
clone_size: NA
j_call: TRBJ2-7
cdr3_aa: CASSPETVYEQYF
cdr3_nt: TGTGCCAGCTCACCGGAGACGGTCTACGAGCAGTACTTC

d_call: NA
v_call: TRBV11-2
clone_size: NA
j_call: TRBJ1-1
cdr3_aa: CASSLGSTNTEAFF
cdr3_nt: TGTGCCAGCAGCTTAGGGAGCACAAACACTGAAGCTTTCTTT

d_call: NA
v_call: TRBV2
clone_size: NA
j_call: TRBJ2-1
cdr3_aa: CASSDRGNLNNEQFF
cdr3_nt: TGTGCCAGCAGTGACAGGGGAAATCTTAACAATGAGCAGTTCTTC

d_call: NA
v_call: TRBV7-7
clone_size: NA
j_call: TRBJ2-7
cdr3_aa: CASSPRPGLGYEQYF
cdr3_nt: TGTGCCAGCAGCCCCCGCCCAGGACTGGGATACGAGCAGTACTTC

d_call: NA
v_call: TRBV6-5
clone_size: NA
j_call: TRBJ1-2
cdr3_aa: CASTPRGGAGIGYTF
cdr3_nt: TGTGCCAGCACCCCCCGGGGGGGGGCTGGCATTGGCTACACCTTC

d_call: TRBD2
v_call: TRBV7-3
clone_size: NA
j_call: TRBJ2-7
cdr3_aa: CASSPGGTSGEQYF
cdr3_nt: TGTGCCAGCTCCCCGGGGGGGACTAGCGGCGAGCAGTACTTC

d_call: NA
v_call: TRBV19
clone_size: NA
j_call: TRBJ2-1
cdr3_aa: CASSISSLYNEQFF
cdr3_nt: TGTGCCAGTAGTATCTCCAGCCTGTACAATGAGCAGTTCTTC

d_call: NA
v_call: TRBV28
clone_size: NA
j_call: TRBJ2-7
cdr3_aa: CASGGTATYEQYF
cdr3_nt: TGTGCCAGCGGGGGGACAGCAACCTACGAGCAGTACTTC

d_call: TRBD2
v_call: TRBV19
clone_size: few
j_call: TRBJ2-7
cdr3_aa: CASEVAGANEQYF
cdr3_nt: TGTGCCAGTGAGGTAGCGGGAGCGAACGAGCAGTACTTC

d_call: NA
v_call: TRBV5-4
clone_size: NA
j_call: TRBJ2-1
cdr3_aa: CASSPNPPASSYNEQFF
cdr3_nt: TGTGCCAGCAGCCCAAACCCCCCTGCTAGCTCCTACAATGAGCAGTTCTTC

d_call: TRBD1
v_call: TRBV5-1
clone_size: NA
j_call: TRBJ1-1
cdr3_aa: CASSPDTGTDNTEAFF
cdr3_nt: TGCGCCAGCAGCCCCGACACCGGGACAGATAACACTGAAGCTTTCTTT

d_call: TRBD1
v_call: TRBV11-2
clone_size: once
j_call: TRBJ2-1
cdr3_aa: CASSLFLQGYNEQFF
cdr3_nt: TGTGCCAGCAGCTTATTCCTACAGGGGTACAATGAGCAGTTCTTC

d_call: TRBD1
v_call: TRBV5-4
clone_size: NA
j_call: TRBJ1-1
cdr3_aa: CASSPGTGNTEAFF
cdr3_nt: TGTGCCAGCAGCCCCGGGACAGGGAACACTGAAGCTTTCTTT

d_call: NA
v_call: TRBV7-8
clone_size: NA
j_call: TRBJ2-1
cdr3_aa: CASSLRAGDFDEQFF
cdr3_nt: TGTGCCAGCAGCTTAAGGGCAGGGGATTTCGATGAGCAGTTCTTC

d_call: TRBD1
v_call: TRBV4-2
clone_size: NA
j_call: TRBJ2-2
cdr3_aa: CASSLGQGNTGELFF
cdr3_nt: TGTGCCAGCAGCCTCGGACAGGGGAACACCGGGGAGCTGTTTTTT

d_call: NA
v_call: TRBV9
clone_size: few
j_call: TRBJ2-5
cdr3_aa: CASSPQISGGQETQYF
cdr3_nt: TGTGCCAGCAGCCCACAGATTTCGGGGGGCCAGGAGACCCAGTACTTC

d_call: NA
v_call: TRBV6-6
clone_size: NA
j_call: TRBJ1-1
cdr3_aa: CASSYSQTNTEAFF
cdr3_nt: TGTGCCAGCAGTTACTCTCAGACCAACACTGAAGCTTTCTTT

d_call: TRBD1
v_call: TRBV6-6
clone_size: NA
j_call: TRBJ1-4
cdr3_aa: CASRPTGGEEKLFF
cdr3_nt: TGTGCCAGCAGACCGACAGGGGGGGAGGAAAAACTGTTTTTT

d_call: TRBD2
v_call: TRBV5-4
clone_size: NA
j_call: TRBJ2-2
cdr3_aa: CASSSRTSGRLYTGELFF
cdr3_nt: TGTGCCAGCAGCTCTAGGACTAGCGGGAGGTTGTACACCGGGGAGCTGTTTTTT

d_call: TRBD2
v_call: TRBV18
clone_size: NA
j_call: TRBJ2-7
cdr3_aa: CASSPLAGTYEQYF
cdr3_nt: TGTGCCAGCTCACCGCTAGCGGGAACCTACGAGCAGTACTTC

d_call: NA
v_call: TRBV5-1
clone_size: NA
j_call: TRBJ2-3
cdr3_aa: CASSLDDGSTDTQYF
cdr3_nt: TGCGCCAGCAGCTTGGATGACGGGAGCACAGATACGCAGTATTTT

d_call: NA
v_call: TRBV5-4
clone_size: NA
j_call: TRBJ2-7
cdr3_aa: CASSLGEASYEQYF
cdr3_nt: TGTGCCAGCAGCTTGGGAGAGGCCTCCTACGAGCAGTACTTC

d_call: NA
v_call: TRBV28
clone_size: NA
j_call: TRBJ2-1
cdr3_aa: CASRPGSSYNEQFF
cdr3_nt: TGTGCCAGCAGGCCTGGGAGCTCCTACAATGAGCAGTTCTTC

d_call: NA
v_call: TRBV5-1
clone_size: NA
j_call: TRBJ1-1
cdr3_aa: CASSKNTGTTEAFF
cdr3_nt: TGCGCCAGCAGCAAGAACACAGGGACCACTGAAGCTTTCTTT

d_call: NA
v_call: TRBV7-9
clone_size: NA
j_call: TRBJ2-3
cdr3_aa: CASSLAVGGADTQYF
cdr3_nt: TGTGCCAGCAGCTTAGCGGTGGGGGGCGCAGATACGCAGTATTTT

d_call: NA
v_call: TRBV10-3
clone_size: NA
j_call: TRBJ1-3
cdr3_aa: CAMSQQEGNTIYF
cdr3_nt: TGTGCCATGTCCCAGCAGGAAGGAAACACCATATATTTT

d_call: NA
v_call: TRBV28
clone_size: NA
j_call: TRBJ2-7
cdr3_aa: CASRGYRGSYEQYF
cdr3_nt: TGTGCCAGCCGGGGGTACAGGGGTTCCTACGAGCAGTACTTC

d_call: TRBD1
v_call: TRBV6-1
clone_size: NA
j_call: TRBJ1-1
cdr3_aa: CASGTGGTPNTEAFF
cdr3_nt: TGTGCCAGCGGGACAGGGGGCACCCCGAACACTGAAGCTTTCTTT

d_call: NA
v_call: TRBV28
clone_size: NA
j_call: TRBJ2-7
cdr3_aa: CASSLSLSGAYEQYF
cdr3_nt: TGTGCCAGCAGTTTATCCCTTTCCGGGGCCTACGAGCAGTACTTC